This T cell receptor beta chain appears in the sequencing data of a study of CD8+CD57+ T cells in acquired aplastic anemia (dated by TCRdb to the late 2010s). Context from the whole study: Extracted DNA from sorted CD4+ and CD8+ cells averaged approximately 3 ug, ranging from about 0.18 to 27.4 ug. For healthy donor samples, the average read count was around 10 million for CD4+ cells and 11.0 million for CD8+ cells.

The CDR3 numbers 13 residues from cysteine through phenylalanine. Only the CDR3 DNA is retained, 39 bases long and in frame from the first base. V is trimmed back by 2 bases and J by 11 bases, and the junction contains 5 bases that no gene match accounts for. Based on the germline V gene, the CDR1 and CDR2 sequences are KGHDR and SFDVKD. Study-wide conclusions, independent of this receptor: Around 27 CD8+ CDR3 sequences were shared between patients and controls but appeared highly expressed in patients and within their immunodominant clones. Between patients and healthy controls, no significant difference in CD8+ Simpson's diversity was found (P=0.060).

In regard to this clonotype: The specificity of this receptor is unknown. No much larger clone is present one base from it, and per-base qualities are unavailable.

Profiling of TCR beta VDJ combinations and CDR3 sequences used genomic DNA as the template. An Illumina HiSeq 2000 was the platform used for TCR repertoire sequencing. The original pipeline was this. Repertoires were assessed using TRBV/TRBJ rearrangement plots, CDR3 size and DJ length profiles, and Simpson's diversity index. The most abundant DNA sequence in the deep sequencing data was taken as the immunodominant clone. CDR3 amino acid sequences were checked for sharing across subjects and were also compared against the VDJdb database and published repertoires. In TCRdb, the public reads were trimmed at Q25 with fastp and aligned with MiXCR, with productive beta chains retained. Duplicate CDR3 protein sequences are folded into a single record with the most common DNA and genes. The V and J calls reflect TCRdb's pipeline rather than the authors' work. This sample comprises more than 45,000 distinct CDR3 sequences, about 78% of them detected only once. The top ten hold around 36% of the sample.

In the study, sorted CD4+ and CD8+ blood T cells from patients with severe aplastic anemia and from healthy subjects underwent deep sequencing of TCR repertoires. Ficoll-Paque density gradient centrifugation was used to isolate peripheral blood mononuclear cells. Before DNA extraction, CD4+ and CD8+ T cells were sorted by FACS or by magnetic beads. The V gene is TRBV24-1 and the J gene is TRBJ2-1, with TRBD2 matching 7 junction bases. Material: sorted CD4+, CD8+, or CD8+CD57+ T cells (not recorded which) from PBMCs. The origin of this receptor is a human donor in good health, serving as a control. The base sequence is TGTGCCACCAGTGATTGGGCTAGCGGTAAGCAGTTCTTC. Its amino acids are CATSDWASGKQFF.